This T cell receptor beta chain was sequenced in a study of CD8 T cells in Susac syndrome. On the study more broadly: The Susac syndrome patients were therapy-naive, on corticosteroids, or on intravenous immunoglobulin alone at blood draw.

The V end was cut by 1 base, the J end by 4 bases, with 7 bases between. In germline, CDR1 is MNHNY, CDR2 SVGAGI (reference sequence). The CDR3 has 13 residues. From blood CD8+ and CD4+ T cells, the TCR beta chain was sequenced. Random hexamers primed reverse transcription of about 0.45 to 1 ug RNA. Across 54 Vbeta and 13 Jbeta, TCR beta CDR3 was amplified with immunoSEQ multiplex PCR. TCRdb reprocessed the immunoSEQ multiplex PCR reads with MiXCR, giving one entry per CDR3 protein. The sample has 100,000 to 150,000 distinct CDR3 sequences, more than 90% seen once. The TCR comes from a human donor with Susac syndrome. Sequenced material: CD8+ T cells from PBMCs. The chain employs TRBV6-6 and TRBJ1-2; D not resolved. CDR3 in amino acids: CASSYLRGYGYTF. The CDR3 coding sequence is TGTGCCAGCAGTTACTTGAGAGGCTATGGCTACACCTTC.